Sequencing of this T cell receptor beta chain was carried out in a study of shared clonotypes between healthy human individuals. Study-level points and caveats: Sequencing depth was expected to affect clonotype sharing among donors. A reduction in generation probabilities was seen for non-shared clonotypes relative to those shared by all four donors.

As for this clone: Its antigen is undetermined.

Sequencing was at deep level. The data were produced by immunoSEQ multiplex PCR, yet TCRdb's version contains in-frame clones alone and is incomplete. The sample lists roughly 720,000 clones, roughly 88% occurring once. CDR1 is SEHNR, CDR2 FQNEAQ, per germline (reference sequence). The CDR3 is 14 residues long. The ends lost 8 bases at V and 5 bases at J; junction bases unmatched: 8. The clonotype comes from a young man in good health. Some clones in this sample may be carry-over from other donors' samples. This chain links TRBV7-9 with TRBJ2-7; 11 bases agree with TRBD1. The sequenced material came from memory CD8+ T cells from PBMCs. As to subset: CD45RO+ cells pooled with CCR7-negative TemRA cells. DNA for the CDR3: TGTGCCAGCCGGGGGACAGGGGGAGAGGACGAGCAGTACTTC. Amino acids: CASRGTGGEDEQYF.